This T cell receptor (beta chain) originates from a study of post-analysis software for immune sequencing data. The J segment lost 4 bases and the V segment lost 1 base, leaving 8 bases of the junction unmatched. The CDR3 runs 16 residues. CDR1 and CDR2 from the germline V gene are MGHRA and YSYEKL. Unique molecular identifiers were built into the TCR beta cDNA libraries. TCRdb re-called the PCR reads with MiXCR, one entry per CDR3 protein. The repertoire consists of 740,000 or so distinct CDR3 sequences, with under 70% occurring once and the leading ten covering 4.6%. Study-level results: When patients were compared with controls, four or five TRBV segments were more frequent, TRBV5-6, TRBV5-1 and TRBV20-1 among them.

On this clonotype itself: Its antigen is not known.

What was sequenced was blood. The source of this sequence is a girl between 5 and 17 years old with multiple sclerosis. This chain joins TRBV4-1 and TRBJ2-3; 7 nucleotides agree with TRBD1. The DNA for the CDR3 is TGCGCCAGCAGCCAAGGGCCGGGACAGTTGCCAGATACGCAGTATTTT. This translates into CASSQGPGQLPDTQYF.